This is a list of T cell receptor beta chains from one sample in a study of cytomegalovirus exposure and HLA in healthy donors. The assay was immunoSEQ multiplex PCR, and TCRdb's table has in-frame clones only and misses some. The sample records 80,000 or so clones, roughly 94% being singletons. Sequenced: PBMCs. The receptors here all came from a woman under 30 in good health and CMV-seronegative. The CDR3 runs from the conserved cysteine through the conserved F or W. The D gene is left open where the match is weak. The size entry is marked missing in some rows and otherwise reads once, few, many or a size class.

v_call: TRBV15
clone_size: NA
d_call: NA
j_call: TRBJ1-1
cdr3_aa: CATSREATVNTEAFF
cdr3_nt: TGTGCCACCAGCAGAGAAGCGACAGTGAACACTGAAGCTTTCTTT

v_call: TRBV6-5
clone_size: NA
d_call: TRBD2
j_call: TRBJ2-1
cdr3_aa: CASSYSGGYSYNEQFF
cdr3_nt: TGTGCCAGCAGTTACTCGGGGGGGTACTCCTACAATGAGCAGTTCTTC

v_call: TRBV18
clone_size: NA
d_call: NA
j_call: TRBJ1-5
cdr3_aa: CASSGQRHSNQPQHF
cdr3_nt: TGTGCCAGCTCAGGACAGAGACATAGCAATCAGCCCCAGCATTTT

v_call: TRBV2
clone_size: NA
d_call: TRBD2
j_call: TRBJ2-7
cdr3_aa: CASSERWEGPYEQYF
cdr3_nt: TGTGCCAGCAGTGAAAGGTGGGAGGGCCCCTACGAGCAGTACTTC

v_call: TRBV6-1
clone_size: once
d_call: NA
j_call: TRBJ1-2
cdr3_aa: CASSEIGGYGYTF
cdr3_nt: TGTGCCAGCAGTGAAATAGGGGGTTATGGCTACACCTTC

v_call: TRBV29-1
clone_size: few
d_call: TRBD2
j_call: TRBJ2-7
cdr3_aa: CSVGGGTYEQYF
cdr3_nt: TGCAGCGTCGGGGGGGGGACTTACGAGCAGTACTTC

v_call: TRBV11-3
clone_size: once
d_call: TRBD1
j_call: TRBJ2-1
cdr3_aa: CASSLRTGHDEQFF
cdr3_nt: TGTGCCAGCAGCCTCCGGACAGGGCACGATGAGCAGTTCTTC

v_call: TRBV14
clone_size: once
d_call: NA
j_call: TRBJ2-7
cdr3_aa: CASSLQEPYEQYF
cdr3_nt: TGTGCCAGCAGCCTACAGGAACCATACGAGCAGTACTTC

v_call: TRBV4-2
clone_size: NA
d_call: NA
j_call: TRBJ2-3
cdr3_aa: CASSYPLGGRGNTDTQYF
cdr3_nt: TGTGCCAGCAGCTATCCTCTCGGTGGTAGGGGAAACACAGATACGCAGTATTTT

v_call: TRBV5-1
clone_size: NA
d_call: NA
j_call: TRBJ2-5
cdr3_aa: CASSLGQGGETQYF
cdr3_nt: TGCGCCAGCAGCTTGGGGCAGGGTGGCGAGACCCAGTACTTC

v_call: TRBV2
clone_size: NA
d_call: TRBD1
j_call: TRBJ2-6
cdr3_aa: CASSATGMRGANVLTF
cdr3_nt: TGTGCCAGCAGTGCGACAGGGATGAGGGGGGCCAACGTCCTGACTTTC

v_call: TRBV5-1
clone_size: NA
d_call: NA
j_call: TRBJ2-1
cdr3_aa: CASSLEGANEQFF
cdr3_nt: TGCGCCAGCAGCTTGGAAGGGGCCAATGAGCAGTTCTTC

v_call: TRBV9
clone_size: NA
d_call: TRBD2
j_call: TRBJ2-5
cdr3_aa: CASSLGLAGGQETQYF
cdr3_nt: TGTGCCAGCAGCCTTGGACTAGCGGGAGGGCAAGAGACCCAGTACTTC

v_call: TRBV5-1
clone_size: NA
d_call: NA
j_call: TRBJ1-2
cdr3_aa: CASSLGQTLTNYGYTF
cdr3_nt: TGCGCCAGCAGCTTAGGACAGACACTAACTAACTATGGCTACACCTTC

v_call: TRBV9
clone_size: NA
d_call: TRBD2
j_call: TRBJ2-1
cdr3_aa: CASSVAAGAYNEQFF
cdr3_nt: TGTGCCAGCAGCGTAGCGGCGGGGGCCTACAATGAGCAGTTCTTC

v_call: TRBV7-9
clone_size: NA
d_call: NA
j_call: TRBJ1-2
cdr3_aa: CASSPGGVYGYTF
cdr3_nt: TGTGCCAGCAGCCCAGGAGGGGTTTATGGCTACACCTTC

v_call: TRBV7-9
clone_size: NA
d_call: NA
j_call: TRBJ1-5
cdr3_aa: CASSDSGQPQHF
cdr3_nt: TGTGCCAGCAGCGATTCGGGTCAGCCCCAGCATTTT

v_call: TRBV13
clone_size: NA
d_call: TRBD1
j_call: TRBJ2-5
cdr3_aa: CASSTRTGTGTQYF
cdr3_nt: TGTGCCAGCAGCACGCGGACAGGGACGGGGACCCAGTACTTC

v_call: TRBV6-5
clone_size: NA
d_call: NA
j_call: TRBJ2-7
cdr3_aa: CASSYGAWSDEQYF
cdr3_nt: TGTGCCAGCAGTTACGGTGCATGGTCGGACGAGCAGTACTTC

v_call: TRBV2
clone_size: NA
d_call: NA
j_call: TRBJ1-1
cdr3_aa: CASSEGPTGNTEAFF
cdr3_nt: TGTGCCAGCAGTGAGGGTCCGACAGGTAACACTGAAGCTTTCTTT

v_call: TRBV6-6
clone_size: NA
d_call: TRBD1
j_call: TRBJ1-5
cdr3_aa: CASSYSGQGSQPQHF
cdr3_nt: TGTGCCAGCAGTTACTCAGGACAGGGTAGTCAGCCCCAGCATTTT

v_call: TRBV6-4
clone_size: NA
d_call: TRBD2
j_call: TRBJ2-3
cdr3_aa: CASSDQAGVSADTQYF
cdr3_nt: TGTGCCAGCAGTGACCAAGCGGGAGTTTCGGCAGATACGCAGTATTTT

v_call: TRBV19
clone_size: NA
d_call: TRBD1
j_call: TRBJ1-4
cdr3_aa: CASSIWETGPRNEKLFF
cdr3_nt: TGTGCCAGTAGTATTTGGGAGACAGGGCCTCGTAATGAAAAACTGTTTTTT

v_call: TRBV4-1
clone_size: NA
d_call: TRBD1
j_call: TRBJ1-5
cdr3_aa: CASSQDSGPRGLNQPQHF
cdr3_nt: TGCGCCAGCAGCCAAGACTCGGGGCCCAGGGGGTTGAATCAGCCCCAGCATTTT

v_call: TRBV5-4
clone_size: NA
d_call: NA
j_call: TRBJ1-2
cdr3_aa: CASSREDVELYYGYTF
cdr3_nt: TGTGCCAGCAGCCGGGAGGATGTAGAGTTGTACTATGGCTACACCTTC

v_call: TRBV7-2
clone_size: NA
d_call: TRBD2
j_call: TRBJ2-5
cdr3_aa: CASRYRGEYQETQYF
cdr3_nt: TGTGCCAGCAGGTACCGGGGGGAATACCAAGAGACCCAGTACTTC

v_call: TRBV5-1
clone_size: once
d_call: TRBD2
j_call: TRBJ2-2
cdr3_aa: CASSRGRPNTGELFF
cdr3_nt: TGCGCCAGCAGTCGCGGGAGACCGAACACCGGGGAGCTGTTTTTT

v_call: TRBV2
clone_size: NA
d_call: TRBD1
j_call: TRBJ2-7
cdr3_aa: CASSDWDSPFGVSEQYF
cdr3_nt: TGTGCCAGCAGTGATTGGGACAGCCCCTTCGGCGTGTCTGAGCAGTACTTC

v_call: TRBV2
clone_size: NA
d_call: TRBD1
j_call: TRBJ2-7
cdr3_aa: CASSDARGFTYEQYF
cdr3_nt: TGTGCCAGCAGTGACGCCAGGGGGTTTACCTACGAGCAGTACTTC

v_call: TRBV28
clone_size: NA
d_call: TRBD1
j_call: TRBJ2-5
cdr3_aa: CASSLDRAEKETQYF
cdr3_nt: TGTGCCAGCAGTTTGGACAGGGCCGAGAAAGAGACCCAGTACTTC

v_call: TRBV28
clone_size: NA
d_call: NA
j_call: TRBJ1-5
cdr3_aa: CASSFRLNQPQHF
cdr3_nt: TGTGCCAGCAGTTTCCGCCTAAATCAGCCCCAGCATTTT

v_call: TRBV27
clone_size: NA
d_call: NA
j_call: TRBJ2-1
cdr3_aa: CASSLVGVDEQFF
cdr3_nt: TGTGCCAGCAGTTTAGTCGGGGTAGATGAGCAGTTCTTC

v_call: TRBV27
clone_size: NA
d_call: NA
j_call: TRBJ2-3
cdr3_aa: CASSLFSGDLTDTQYF
cdr3_nt: TGTGCCAGCAGTTTATTTAGCGGAGACCTCACAGATACGCAGTATTTT

v_call: TRBV5-1
clone_size: NA
d_call: TRBD2
j_call: TRBJ2-1
cdr3_aa: CASSFGLAGNEQFF
cdr3_nt: TGCGCCAGCAGCTTTGGACTAGCGGGGAATGAGCAGTTCTTC

v_call: TRBV6-5
clone_size: NA
d_call: NA
j_call: TRBJ2-5
cdr3_aa: CASGRGPQETQYF
cdr3_nt: TGTGCCAGCGGCAGGGGACCCCAAGAGACCCAGTACTTC

v_call: TRBV10-3
clone_size: NA
d_call: TRBD1
j_call: TRBJ1-4
cdr3_aa: CAISESWDRVSVEKLFF
cdr3_nt: TGTGCCATCAGTGAGAGTTGGGACAGGGTTTCGGTGGAAAAACTGTTTTTT

v_call: TRBV27
clone_size: NA
d_call: TRBD1
j_call: TRBJ2-7
cdr3_aa: CASSSGQVFYEQYF
cdr3_nt: TGTGCCAGCAGTTCGGGACAGGTTTTCTACGAGCAGTACTTC

v_call: TRBV5-1
clone_size: NA
d_call: NA
j_call: TRBJ1-2
cdr3_aa: CASTSDSYGYTF
cdr3_nt: TGCGCCAGCACCTCGGACAGCTATGGCTACACCTTC

v_call: TRBV20-1
clone_size: NA
d_call: NA
j_call: TRBJ1-2
cdr3_aa: CSASRGYTF
cdr3_nt: TGCAGTGCTAGCCGTGGCTACACCTTC

v_call: TRBV9
clone_size: NA
d_call: TRBD1
j_call: TRBJ1-1
cdr3_aa: CASSVAQGAEGTEAFF
cdr3_nt: TGTGCCAGCAGCGTAGCGCAGGGGGCGGAAGGCACTGAAGCTTTCTTT

v_call: TRBV9
clone_size: NA
d_call: NA
j_call: TRBJ1-5
cdr3_aa: CASSPTLSNQPQHF
cdr3_nt: TGTGCCAGCAGCCCCACTCTTAGCAATCAGCCCCAGCATTTT

v_call: TRBV19
clone_size: NA
d_call: TRBD1
j_call: TRBJ1-4
cdr3_aa: CASSAPGQGASEKLFF
cdr3_nt: TGTGCCAGTAGTGCCCCGGGACAGGGGGCGAGTGAAAAACTGTTTTTT

v_call: TRBV6-6
clone_size: NA
d_call: NA
j_call: TRBJ1-2
cdr3_aa: CASTESRRHADF
cdr3_nt: TGTGCCAGCACCGAATCCAGGCGCCATGCCGATTTC

v_call: TRBV29-1
clone_size: NA
d_call: NA
j_call: TRBJ1-1
cdr3_aa: CSVGGGGLNTEAFF
cdr3_nt: TGCAGCGTTGGAGGGGGGGGCCTGAACACTGAAGCTTTCTTT

v_call: TRBV15
clone_size: NA
d_call: TRBD1
j_call: TRBJ1-1
cdr3_aa: CATSSRGVAEAFF
cdr3_nt: TGTGCCACCAGCAGCAGGGGGGTAGCTGAAGCTTTCTTT

v_call: TRBV21-1
clone_size: NA
d_call: NA
j_call: TRBJ2-5
cdr3_aa: CASSRGTSGETQYF
cdr3_nt: TGTGCCAGCAGCAGGGGGACTAGCGGAGAGACCCAGTACTTC

v_call: TRBV6-1
clone_size: NA
d_call: TRBD2
j_call: TRBJ2-3
cdr3_aa: CASRASGGTDTQYF
cdr3_nt: TGTGCCAGCAGGGCTAGCGGGGGCACAGATACGCAGTATTTT

v_call: TRBV4-1
clone_size: NA
d_call: TRBD2
j_call: TRBJ2-5
cdr3_aa: CASSQELAGVPWYF
cdr3_nt: TGCGCCAGCAGCCAAGAGCTAGCGGGGGTGCCCTGGTACTTC

v_call: TRBV7-2
clone_size: NA
d_call: NA
j_call: TRBJ2-2
cdr3_aa: CASSPFRVVSGELFF
cdr3_nt: TGTGCCAGCAGCCCTTTCAGGGTCGTGAGCGGGGAGCTGTTTTTT